A single sample gave rise to the 13 T cell receptor beta chains below, sequenced in a study of graft-versus-host responses after intestinal transplantation. Responders that carried the CFSE label, approximately 200,000 of them, were plated with approximately 200,000 irradiated, violet-dye-labeled stimulator cells. The repertoire was sequenced with immunoSEQ multiplex PCR; TCRdb's copy has only in-frame clones and lacks some. The table shows 12,000 to 15,000 clones, with around two fifths occurring only once. Sequenced here: alloreactive CD8+ T cells from a mixed lymphocyte reaction culture, sampled before intestinal transplant. Subset specified: CFSE-low proliferating T cells sorted from roughly six-day pre-transplant mixed lymphocyte reaction (GvH or HvG direction). The receptors were gathered from a human patient who received an intestinal transplant.

This chain joins TRBV4-3 and TRBJ2-7, with D maybe TRBD1 (6 bases). Per germline, CDR1 LGHNA and CDR2 YSLEER. Deletions cut 0 bases from V and 5 bases from J, with 23 bases between. This CDR3 is 18 amino acids long. The CDR3 coding sequence is TGCGCCAGCAGCCAAGAGTGGCCCGACAGGCTTGAGTTGGACGAGCAGTACTTC. This translates into CASSQEWPDRLELDEQYF.

The V call is TRBV6-5, the J call TRBJ1-3; D unresolved. V was trimmed by 5 bases and J by 4 bases, leaving 12 bases between them. Germline assignment: CDR1 MNHEY and CDR2 SVGAGI. The CDR3 is 14 residues long. CDR3: CASSESNLGNTIYF. The CDR3 region has the DNA TGTGCCAGCAGTGAATCTAACCTGGGAAACACCATATATTTT.

This clone came up a few times. This chain joins TRBV19 and TRBJ2-1; tentatively, D is TRBD2 (6 bases). This CDR3 is 14 amino acids long. The germline V and J ends were trimmed by 0 bases and 9 bases, with 12 bases remaining between them. Looked up from germline, CDR1 is LNHDA and CDR2 is SQIVND (reference sequence). CDR3 DNA sequence: TGTGCCAGTAGTATAGAAGGCGGGGTTCGTGAGCAGTTCTTC. Translating gives CASSIEGGVREQFF. Supplemented by reference TRBV19 and TRBJ2-1, the full variable domain reads DGGITQSPKYLFRKEGQNVTLSCEQNLNHDAMYWYRQDPGQGLRLIYYSQIVNDFQKGDIAEGYSVSREKKESFPLTVTSAQKNPTAFYLCASSIEGGVREQFFGPGTRLTVL.

The genes are TRBV5-5 and TRBJ2-7, with TRBD2 identical over 8 bases. The ends lost 2 bases at V and 6 bases at J; junction bases unmatched: 7. CDR1 is SGHKS and CDR2 is YYEKEE in the germline V gene (reference sequence). The CDR3 covers 14 residues. CDR3 protein: CASSFIGRAGEQYF. The CDR3 region has the DNA TGTGCCAGCAGCTTTATCGGGAGGGCCGGCGAGCAGTACTTC.

V and J are TRBV2 and TRBJ2-7; 11 bases align to TRBD1. V lost 4 bases to trimming and J lost 2 bases; unmatched junction nucleotides: 4. The CDR3 has 15 residues. Germline CDR1 SNHLY, CDR2 FYNNEI. The CDR3 region has the DNA TGTGCCAGCAGTGGGACAGGGGGCCCCACCTACGAGCAGTACTTC. It is translated as CASSGTGGPTYEQYF.

By share, this clone ranks as medium-sized. This sequence joins TRBV6-1 and TRBJ2-1, with a tentative D call TRBD2 (6 bases). Trimming removed 3 bases from V and 5 bases from J, with 14 bases in between. The CDR3 length is 15 residues. Germline V gives CDR1 MNHNS, CDR2 SASEGT. The chain's CDR3 is CASSDLAGPNNEQFF. The DNA of the CDR3 is TGTGCCAGCAGTGACTTGGCGGGGCCTAACAATGAGCAGTTCTTC.

There are many counts of this clone. The chain is built from TRBV9 and TRBJ1-4, with TRBD1 matching over 9 bases. The CDR3 contains 17 residues. After removal of 3 bases from V and 4 bases from J, the junction contained 10 bases not matched to a gene. Germline CDR1 is SGDLS and CDR2 is YYNGEE. The CDR3 sequence: CASSGTGGGLDNEKLFF. CDR3 DNA: TGTGCCAGCAGCGGTACAGGGGGCGGACTGGATAATGAAAAACTGTTTTTT. Based on the CDR3 plus reference TRBV9 and TRBJ1-4, the full variable domain is DSGVTQTPKHLITATGQRVTLRCSPRSGDLSVYWYQQSLDQGLQFLIQYYNGEERAKGNILERFSAQQFPDLHSELNLSSLELGDSALYFCASSGTGGGLDNEKLFFGSGTQLSVL.

This clone came up a few times. The genes are TRBV15 and TRBJ1-1; D perhaps matches TRBD1 (6 bases). The germline V gene encodes CDR1 LNHNV and CDR2 YYDKDF (reference sequence). This CDR3 spans 17 amino acids. The V end lost 0 bases, the J end lost 1 base, and 15 bases lay between the germline ends. The CDR3 region has the DNA TGTGCCACCAGCAGAGATCCATATTGGGGGCAGAACACTGAAGCTTTCTTT. Protein product: CATSRDPYWGQNTEAFF.

The J gene is TRBJ2-5, the V gene TRBV7-9; TRBD1 is a possible D gene (5 bases). Trimming stripped 5 bases from V and 1 base from J, with 11 bases between. The CDR3 is made up of 14 amino acids. From germline, CDR1 is SEHNR and CDR2 FQNEAQ (reference sequence). The CDR3, as DNA: TGTGCCAGCAGCGTTCCAGGGATCCAAGAGACCCAGTACTTC. This gives the protein CASSVPGIQETQYF.

This clone was seen only a few times. The chain is built from TRBV4-1 and TRBJ2-1; D not certain. V shed 3 bases and J shed 7 bases, with 4 bases lying between them. The CDR3 is 11 amino acids. The V gene's germline CDR1 is MGHRA and CDR2 YSYEKL. The DNA of the CDR3 is TGCGCCAGCAGCCATCTGAATGAGCAGTTCTTC. Its translation is CASSHLNEQFF.

V is TRBV5-6 and J is TRBJ1-4, with 9 bases identical to TRBD1. The CDR3 length is 16 residues. The V gene end was trimmed by 0 bases and the J gene end by 6 bases; junction bases not matched to a gene: 6. Germline V gene lookup returns CDR1 SGHDT and CDR2 YYEEEE. CDR3 sequence (DNA): TGTGCCAGCAGCTTGGAAGGGAGGACAGGGGATGAAAAACTGTTTTTT. Its translation is CASSLEGRTGDEKLFF.

The chain employs TRBV9 and TRBJ2-3; TRBD2 might be the D (6 bases). CDR3 length equals 16 residues. V was trimmed by 4 bases and J by 0 bases, leaving 15 bases between them. Germline lookup yields CDR1 SGDLS and CDR2 YYNGEE. The CDR3 is CASSPWSGTSTDTQYF. CDR3 nucleotide sequence: TGTGCCAGCAGCCCCTGGTCAGGGACTAGCACAGATACGCAGTATTTT.

In this sample, this clone turned up a few times. The chain couples TRBV30 to TRBJ2-5, with 9 bases lining up with TRBD2. CDR1 is GTSNPN, CDR2 SVGIG, per germline (reference sequence). CDR3 size: 15 residues. Trimming removed 4 bases from V and 5 bases from J; junction bases left unmatched: 11. The CDR3 DNA follows: TGTGCCTGGACTCTAGCGGGAACCACGGCCGAGACCCAGTACTTC. This encodes CAWTLAGTTAETQYF. Full variable domain (outside the CDR3, taken from reference TRBV30 and TRBJ2-5): SQTIHQWPATLVQPVGSPLSLECTVEGTSNPNLYWYRQAAGRGLQLLFYSVGIGQISSEVPQNLSASRPQDRQFILSSKKLLLSDSGFYLCAWTLAGTTAETQYFGPGTRLLVL.